A single sample gave rise to the 32 T cell receptor beta chains below, sequenced in a study of blood T cell repertoires in COVID-19. Libraries were prepared by immunoSEQ multiplex PCR; TCRdb keeps only in-frame clonotypes and omits some of them. The sample carries more than 80,000 clones, roughly 80% recorded once. Source material: peripheral blood. The origin of the receptors is a woman aged 60-75 years with acute or convalescent COVID-19.

This clone was counted a single time. The V gene is TRBV19, the J gene TRBJ1-6, with 11 nucleotides matching TRBD1. The CDR3 consists of 14 residues. In germline, CDR1 is LNHDA, CDR2 SQIVND (reference sequence). The V gene end was trimmed by 6 bases and the J gene end by 7 bases; junction bases not matched to a gene: 2. The CDR3 bases are TGTGCCAGTAGGGGGACAGGGGGGAATTCACCCCTCCACTTT. Translated: CASRGTGGNSPLHF. The full variable domain, completed using reference TRBV19 and TRBJ1-6, is DGGITQSPKYLFRKEGQNVTLSCEQNLNHDAMYWYRQDPGQGLRLIYYSQIVNDFQKGDIAEGYSVSREKKESFPLTVTSAQKNPTAFYLCASRGTGGNSPLHFGNGTRLTVT.

This chain joins TRBV27 and TRBJ1-1; D may be TRBD1 (5 bases). Trimming left V 6 bases short and J 3 bases short, with 14 bases between. CDR1 is MNHEY and CDR2 is SMNVEV in the germline V gene (reference sequence). The CDR3 loop spans 14 amino acids. CDR3 sequence reads: CASSNQGRDTEAFF. The CDR3 bases are TGTGCCAGCAGCAATCAGGGTAGGGACACTGAAGCTTTCTTT.

The chain joins TRBV5-4 to TRBJ2-5; tentative D call: TRBD2 (5 bases). V was pared by 2 bases and J by 7 bases, with 12 bases between. CDR3 length: 13 amino acids. CDR1 is SGHNT, CDR2 YYREEE, per germline (reference sequence). CDR3 loop: CASSFSGPGTQYF. CDR3 DNA: TGTGCCAGCAGCTTCAGCGGCCCCGGGACCCAGTACTTC.

CDR3 in DNA: TGTGCCAGTAGTTTTCCTCCGACAGAGAACACTGAAGCTTTCTTT. It translates to CASSFPPTENTEAFF. The rearrangement joins TRBV19 to TRBJ1-1; the D gene is possibly TRBD1 (5 bases). CDR3 length: 15 amino acids. In germline, CDR1 is LNHDA, CDR2 SQIVND (reference sequence). Trimming removed 5 bases at V and 1 base at J, with 14 bases between.

This clone was counted between two and nine times. The chain is built from TRBV5-1 and TRBJ2-6, with D possibly TRBD1 on 5 matching bases. The CDR3 is made up of 18 amino acids. Germline V gene sequence: CDR1 SGHRS, CDR2 YFSETQ. V lost 0 bases and J 3 bases, leaving 16 bases between the germline ends. CDR3: CASSLGGSLGRGANVLTF. CDR3 nucleotides: TGCGCCAGCAGCTTGGGCGGATCTCTGGGGCGTGGGGCCAACGTCCTGACTTTC.

A remark on this clone: The sample has other DNA sequences that encode this CDR3 too. This sequence joins TRBV7-9 and TRBJ1-3, with 10 bases that match TRBD1. CDR1 and CDR2 from the germline V gene are SEHNR and FQNEAQ (reference sequence). The CDR3 runs to 15 residues. Trimming removed 5 bases from V and 2 bases from J; junction bases left unmatched: 3. CDR3: CASSRQGAAGNTIYF. For the CDR3, the DNA is TGTGCCAGCAGCCGACAGGGGGCGGCTGGAAACACCATATATTTT.

This chain uses TRBV18 with TRBJ1-1, with unresolved D. Trimming cost V 2 bases and J 2 bases, with 15 bases left between them. Germline V gene lookup returns CDR1 KGHSH and CDR2 LQKENI. The CDR3 runs 16 residues. The CDR3 bases are TGTGCCAGCTCACCAGAGCAGGTCTCCAGAAACACTGAAGCTTTCTTT. Translating it yields CASSPEQVSRNTEAFF.

The V call is TRBV25-1, the J call TRBJ2-7; TRBD2 aligns across 8 bases. Germline CDR1 MGHDK, CDR2 SYGVNS. Germline trimming cut 2 bases from V and 2 bases from J; bases unmatched to any gene: 2. The length of the CDR3 is 14 residues. CDR3 loop: CASSEVGGAYEQYF. The DNA for the CDR3 is TGTGCCAGCAGTGAAGTCGGGGGGGCCTACGAGCAGTACTTC.

The V and J genes are TRBV19 and TRBJ1-1; 7 bases align to TRBD1. This CDR3 comprises 15 residues. The V gene's germline CDR1 is LNHDA and CDR2 SQIVND (reference sequence). With V trimmed by 4 bases and J by 1 base, 6 bases remained unmatched. This chain's CDR3 is CASSTLDRPNTEAFF. The CDR3, as DNA: TGTGCCAGTAGTACGCTGGACAGGCCGAACACTGAAGCTTTCTTT.

V usage is TRBV6-5 and J usage is TRBJ2-5, with 16 bases that match TRBD2. Per the germline V gene, CDR1 is MNHEY and CDR2 is SVGAGI. V was pared by 4 bases and J by 10 bases, with 9 bases of the junction left unmatched. CDR3 length equals 16 residues. The CDR3 sequence is CASSFPGLAGGSNQYF. CDR3 in DNA: TGTGCCAGCAGTTTCCCGGGACTAGCGGGGGGGAGTAACCAGTACTTC.

A single count supports this clone. This sequence joins TRBV19 and TRBJ1-4, with D maybe TRBD1 (5 bases). The CDR3 extends over 13 amino acids. The V gene's germline CDR1 is LNHDA and CDR2 SQIVND (reference sequence). V dropped 4 bases and J dropped 6 bases, with 9 bases sitting between them. The DNA of the CDR3 is TGTGCCAGTAGTAGACAGCCCGATGAAAAACTGTTTTTT. Translated, it gives CASSRQPDEKLFF.

This clone has only a few counts. The chain has TRBV6-1 and TRBJ2-7; 10 positions match TRBD2. There are 16 residues in the CDR3. Trimming cost V 1 base and J 2 bases; bases outside gene matches: 5. Germline V gene sequence: CDR1 MNHNS, CDR2 SASEGT. The CDR3 is CASSEDVAGGAYEQYF. Here the CDR3 DNA reads TGTGCCAGCAGTGAAGATGTAGCGGGAGGTGCCTACGAGCAGTACTTC.

This clone was detected a few times. The V call is TRBV15, the J call TRBJ2-1; the D gene is possibly TRBD2 (5 bases). Looked up from germline, CDR1 is LNHNV and CDR2 is YYDKDF (reference sequence). The CDR3 length is 15 residues. Trimming shortened V by 1 base and J by 2 bases, and 9 bases separated the two germline ends. DNA for the CDR3: TGTGCCACCAGCAGAGGACGGGAACCCTACAATGAGCAGTTCTTC. Translation: CATSRGREPYNEQFF.

V is TRBV5-1 and J is TRBJ1-1; D not certain. Trimming shortened V by 4 bases and J by 2 bases, and 15 bases separated the two germline ends. There are 15 residues in the CDR3. The V gene's germline CDR1 is SGHRS and CDR2 YFSETQ. The CDR3 DNA sequence: TGCGCCAGCAGCCCCGAGGTTGGCAGAAACACTGAAGCTTTCTTT. Translation: CASSPEVGRNTEAFF.

The genes are TRBV7-9 and TRBJ1-1; D is undetermined. Germline loops: CDR1 SEHNR, CDR2 FQNEAQ (reference sequence). CDR3 length equals 12 residues. V was cut by 2 bases and J by 9 bases, with 10 bases left in between. CDR3 nucleotide sequence: TGTGCCAGCAGCTTATCGGAGGATAAAGCTTTCTTT. This gives the protein CASSLSEDKAFF.

V gene TRBV10-2 combines with J gene TRBJ1-1, with D perhaps matching TRBD1 (5 bases). CDR3 length: 16 amino acids. Germline CDR1 reads WSHSY; CDR2 reads SAAADI. V lost 2 bases and J 0 bases, leaving 13 bases between the germline ends. The CDR3 nucleotides are TGCGCCAGCAGTGAGCCCAGGGTGAGATTGAACACTGAAGCTTTCTTT. Translating it yields CASSEPRVRLNTEAFF.

This rearrangement joins TRBV7-9 to TRBJ2-5; TRBD2 aligns across 12 bases. This CDR3 region has 15 residues. CDR1 and CDR2 from the germline V gene are SEHNR and FQNEAQ (reference sequence). Trimming at V came to 5 bases and at J to 2 bases, leaving 3 bases not matched to a gene. The CDR3 protein is CASSILAGGQETQYF. Written as DNA, the CDR3 is TGTGCCAGCAGCATACTAGCGGGGGGACAAGAGACCCAGTACTTC.

This sequence joins TRBV19 and TRBJ1-1; weak D call: TRBD1 (6 bases). CDR1 LNHDA and CDR2 SQIVND come from the germline V gene (reference sequence). V was cut by 3 bases and J by 1 base, with 6 bases left in between. CDR3 length: 13 amino acids. The CDR3, as DNA: TGTGCCAGTAGTATGGACAGGAACACTGAAGCTTTCTTT. It encodes CASSMDRNTEAFF.

This clone is a singleton in its sample. This chain joins TRBV5-1 and TRBJ2-2; 8 bases are shared with TRBD1. The CDR3 spans 16 residues. CDR1 SGHRS and CDR2 YFSETQ come from the germline V gene. V shed 0 bases, J shed 4 bases, and the junction held 5 bases outside the gene matches. The CDR3 loop is CASSLGAGGPTGELFF. CDR3 coding DNA: TGCGCCAGCAGCTTGGGGGCAGGGGGCCCCACCGGGGAGCTGTTTTTT.

The chain couples TRBV7-9 to TRBJ1-3; D is ambiguous. Germline V gene sequence: CDR1 SEHNR, CDR2 FQNEAQ (reference sequence). The V end lost 9 bases, the J end lost 1 base, and 10 bases lay between the germline ends. The CDR3 extends over 13 amino acids. For the CDR3, the DNA is TGTGCCAGTCAGACAACATCTGGAAACACCATATATTTT. It encodes CASQTTSGNTIYF.

J is TRBJ2-5 and V is TRBV5-1, with 11 bases fitting TRBD2. The CDR3 spans 16 residues. CDR1 is SGHRS and CDR2 is YFSETQ in the germline V gene. Trimming took 0 bases from V and 2 from J; bases not matched to a gene: 3. CDR3 in DNA: TGCGCCAGCAGCTTGGTGGCTAGCGGGGGGCAAGAGACCCAGTACTTC. It codes for CASSLVASGGQETQYF.

This clone occurred a few times. This chain connects TRBV10-3 to TRBJ1-1; D may be TRBD1 (6 bases). The CDR3 has 14 amino acids. Germline CDR1 is ENHRY and CDR2 is SYGVKD. V was pared by 3 bases and J by 2 bases, with 10 bases between. The DNA for the CDR3 is TGTGCCATCAGTGACCCCAGGGGTAACACTGAAGCTTTCTTT. It yields the protein CAISDPRGNTEAFF.

This chain links TRBV21-1 with TRBJ1-6; the listed D gene, TRBD1, was not tested against the DNA. TRBV21-1 is designated a pseudogene. The CDR3 has 17 amino acids. The CDR3: CASKNTTGRPYNSPLHF. The CDR3 bases are TGTGCCAGCAAAAATACGACAGGGCGTCCTTATAATTCACCCCTCCACTTT.

This chain links TRBV19 with TRBJ1-5; the D gene is possibly TRBD1 (5 bases). This CDR3 region has 14 residues. With 8 bases removed from V and 5 bases from J, the gap between germline ends came to 16 bases. CDR1 is LNHDA and CDR2 is SQIVND in the germline V gene (reference sequence). The CDR3 coding sequence is TGTGCCAGTGTCCGTCTTGAAGGGGATCAGCCCCAGCATTTT. The encoded protein is CASVRLEGDQPQHF. Filled out from reference TRBV19 and TRBJ1-5, the complete variable domain reads DGGITQSPKYLFRKEGQNVTLSCEQNLNHDAMYWYRQDPGQGLRLIYYSQIVNDFQKGDIAEGYSVSREKKESFPLTVTSAQKNPTAFYLCASVRLEGDQPQHFGDGTRLSIL.

The chain has TRBV6-5 and TRBJ2-7; D perhaps matches TRBD1 (7 bases). V was clipped by 6 bases and J by 9 bases, with 12 bases between them. Germline V lookup: CDR1 MNHEY, CDR2 SVGAGI. The CDR3 covers 11 residues. In nucleotides, the CDR3 is TGTGCCAGCAGCCCAGGGGGGTTGCAGTACTTC. This codes for CASSPGGLQYF.

The chain uses TRBV6-5 and TRBJ2-7; D is possibly TRBD2 (5 bases). The CDR3 covers 15 residues. The germline V gene encodes CDR1 MNHEY and CDR2 SVGAGI. V was pared by 5 bases and J by 5 bases, with 19 bases between. CDR3 loop: CASSPKSRRENEQYF. The CDR3 DNA follows: TGTGCCAGCAGTCCCAAATCCCGAAGGGAGAACGAGCAGTACTTC.

The chain has TRBV6-5 and TRBJ1-5, with a possible D match to TRBD1 (6 bases). The germline V gene encodes CDR1 MNHEY and CDR2 SVGAGI. CDR3 length: 13 residues. The ends were cut back, 6 bases at V and 4 bases at J, with 10 bases in the middle. CDR3 sequence: CASRGTGNQPQHF. CDR3 sequence (DNA): TGTGCCAGCAGGGGAACAGGGAATCAGCCCCAGCATTTT.

The V call is TRBV28, the J call TRBJ1-5, with D unresolved. In germline, CDR1 is MDHEN, CDR2 SYDVKM. The germline V and J ends were trimmed by 1 base and 2 bases, with 6 bases remaining between them. This CDR3 spans 14 amino acids. The CDR3 DNA sequence: TGTGCCAGCAGTTTATCGGTGGGCAATCAGCCCCAGCATTTT. It is translated as CASSLSVGNQPQHF.

J is TRBJ1-2 and V is TRBV10-3; the D gene is possibly TRBD1 (6 bases). Per germline, CDR1 ENHRY and CDR2 SYGVKD. Trimming stripped 7 bases from V and 4 bases from J, with 13 bases between. CDR3 length equals 13 residues. The CDR3 spells CAITAGAGYGYTF. The CDR3 nucleotides read TGTGCCATCACCGCAGGGGCGGGCTATGGCTACACCTTC.

The CDR3 reads CASSLGGTAVGNIQYF. Here the CDR3 DNA reads TGCGCCAGCAGCTTGGGGGGGACAGCGGTAGGAAACATTCAGTACTTC. The genes are TRBV5-1 and TRBJ2-4, with 7 bases fitting TRBD1. V lost 0 bases and J lost 6; bases outside the gene matches: 9. CDR1 and CDR2 from the germline V gene are SGHRS and YFSETQ. The CDR3 is 16 residues long.

This clone was recorded only once. V is TRBV11-2 and J is TRBJ2-1, with D possibly TRBD1 on 5 matching bases. The CDR3 spans 13 residues. Trimming shortened V by 5 bases and J by 10 bases, and 15 bases separated the two germline ends. Germline V lookup: CDR1 SGHAT, CDR2 FQNNGV. The CDR3, as DNA: TGTGCCAGCAGCCCCAGTTGGACAAAGGAGCAGTTCTTC. Its translation is CASSPSWTKEQFF. The whole variable domain, remainder taken from reference TRBV11-2 and TRBJ2-1, is EAGVAQSPRYKIIEKRQSVAFWCNPISGHATLYWYQQILGQGPKLLIQFQNNGVVDDSQLPKDRFSAERLKGVDSTLKIQPAKLEDSAVYLCASSPSWTKEQFFGPGTRLTVL.

The chain uses TRBV7-8 and TRBJ1-5; tentatively, D is TRBD1 (5 bases). Germline V gene lookup returns CDR1 SGHVS and CDR2 FQNEAQ. CDR3 size: 17 residues. With 0 bases removed from V and 2 bases from J, the gap between germline ends came to 14 bases. CDR3 nucleotides: TGTGCCAGCAGCTTAGCCGGTAAGGGGATGCGCAATCAGCCCCAGCATTTT. Its translation: CASSLAGKGMRNQPQHF.